The 29 T cell receptor beta chains in this list originate from one sample, sequenced in a study of CD4+ T cells in melanoma. The data were produced by immunoSEQ multiplex PCR, yet TCRdb's version contains in-frame clones alone and is incomplete. The sample lists over 100,000 clones, roughly 90% occurring once. Sequenced material: peripheral blood. The receptor source for this set is a human donor with melanoma.

This clone was seen a handful of times. The gene calls are TRBV10-3 and TRBJ2-5; D is possibly TRBD1 or TRBD2 (5 bases each). CDR3 length: 12 residues. V was clipped by 8 bases and J by 1 base, with 8 bases between them. Germline V gives CDR1 ENHRY, CDR2 SYGVKD. The CDR3 coding sequence is TGTGCCATCCGGGACGGCCAAGAGACCCAGTACTTC. It codes for CAIRDGQETQYF.

The chain carries TRBV7-2 and TRBJ1-2, with 7 bases that match TRBD1. This CDR3 region has 15 residues. V shed 5 bases and J 3 bases; nucleotides not matched to a gene: 9. Per germline, CDR1 SGHTA and CDR2 FQGNSA. CDR3 sequence: CASSPQGGIDYGYTF. CDR3 nucleotide sequence: TGTGCCAGCAGCCCACAAGGGGGCATAGACTATGGCTACACCTTC.

The DNA for the CDR3 is TGTGCCAGCTCACCACCGGGTTCGACAGAGACCCAGTACTTC. Its translation is CASSPPGSTETQYF. The chain recombines TRBV18 with TRBJ2-5, with unresolved D. CDR1 is KGHSH and CDR2 is LQKENI in the germline V gene. The CDR3 runs 14 residues. V lost 0 bases and J 4 bases, leaving 9 bases between the germline ends. Using reference TRBV18 and TRBJ2-5 for the parts outside the CDR3, the full variable domain is NAGVMQNPRHLVRRRGQEARLRCSPMKGHSHVYWYRQLPEEGLKFMVYLQKENIIDESGMPKERFSAEFPKEGPSILRIQQVVRGDSAAYFCASSPPGSTETQYFGPGTRLLVL.

The genes are TRBV6-6 and TRBJ1-4; D ambiguous. The CDR3 runs to 12 residues. The V end was cut by 2 bases, the J end by 14 bases, with 12 bases between. Germline CDR1 MNHNY, CDR2 SVGAGI (reference sequence). The CDR3 DNA is TGTGCCAGCAGTTACCAATATCAAAGGCTGTTTTTT. Its translation is CASSYQYQRLFF.

The chain combines TRBV4-2 with TRBJ2-3; 14 nucleotides line up with TRBD2. Unmatched junction bases numbered 7, after V lost 3 bases and J lost 5 bases. Germline V gene data show CDR1 as LGHNA and CDR2 as YNFKEQ. CDR3 length: 17 residues. The CDR3 is CASSQTSGGAEGDTQYF. The CDR3 DNA follows: TGTGCCAGCAGCCAGACTAGCGGGGGGGCCGAAGGAGATACGCAGTATTTT.

This rearrangement joins TRBV21-1 to TRBJ2-7; the D call in the table, TRBD2, was not verified against the DNA. TRBV21-1 counts as a pseudogene. The length of the CDR3 is 15 residues. CDR3 amino acids: CASSKRNPLGNEQYF. The CDR3 coding sequence is TGTGCCAGCAGCAAACGTAACCCCCTCGGGAACGAGCAGTACTTC.

This rearrangement joins TRBV7-9 to TRBJ2-7; D is possibly TRBD2 (6 bases). The CDR3 contains 14 residues. V was cut by 2 bases and J by 0 bases, with 8 bases left in between. Germline V gives CDR1 SEHNR, CDR2 FQNEAQ (reference sequence). CDR3 amino acids: CASSLFGSSYEQYF. The DNA of the CDR3 is TGTGCCAGCAGCTTATTCGGGAGCTCCTACGAGCAGTACTTC.

This clone has only one observation. The rearrangement links TRBV11-1 to TRBJ2-2; 8 bases line up with TRBD1. Trimming at V came to 2 bases and at J to 5 bases, leaving 1 base not matched to a gene. Germline CDR1 is SGHAT and CDR2 is FQDESV (reference sequence). The CDR3 is made up of 14 amino acids. CDR3 bases: TGTGCCAGCAGCTTAAGACAGGGGACCGGGGAGCTGTTTTTT. Its protein is CASSLRQGTGELFF.

V gene TRBV5-4 combines with J gene TRBJ1-1, with TRBD1 matching over 7 bases. V shed 1 base and J 4 bases; nucleotides not matched to a gene: 4. This CDR3 is 14 amino acids long. Germline-derived CDR1 and CDR2 are SGHNT and YYREEE (reference sequence). Here the CDR3 reads CASSLLGQPTEAFF. In nucleotides, the CDR3 is TGTGCCAGCAGCTTGCTGGGACAGCCCACTGAAGCTTTCTTT.

As for this clone: Relative to the germline gene, one junction end is altered; a read error may explain this. The V gene is TRBV5-1, the J gene TRBJ2-2; D ambiguous. The germline V gene has CDR1 SGHRS and CDR2 YFSETQ. The CDR3 sequence is 16 residues long. The CDR3 DNA reads as TGCGCCAGCAGCTTGGCCGCCCAGACGAACATCGGGGAGCTGTTTTTT. This sequence encodes CASSLAAQTNIGELFF.

This rearrangement joins TRBV7-2 to TRBJ2-3; 7 bases align to TRBD1. This CDR3 is 16 amino acids long. The V gene end was trimmed by 4 bases and the J gene end by 5 bases; junction bases not matched to a gene: 12. Germline assignment: CDR1 SGHTA and CDR2 FQGNSA. Here the CDR3 DNA reads TGTGCCAGCAGCTGCCGGGACAGAAAGCCCCTAGATACGCAGTATTTT. Protein sequence: CASSCRDRKPLDTQYF.

V usage is TRBV4-3 and J usage is TRBJ2-3, with 7 bases matching TRBD1. The CDR3 has 16 amino acids. Germline CDR1 and CDR2: LGHNA and YSLEER. The ends lost 1 base at V and 8 bases at J; junction bases unmatched: 12. For the CDR3, the DNA is TGCGCCAGCAGCCAAGTCGTAGGGGGCCCACAGGGTACGCAGTATTTT. Translated, it gives CASSQVVGGPQGTQYF.

The chain uses TRBV4-2 and TRBJ1-5; TRBD1 matches 7 bases. V trimming: 1 base; J trimming: 0 bases; junction bases outside the gene matches: 3. Germline V lookup: CDR1 LGHNA, CDR2 YNFKEQ. The CDR3 is made up of 16 amino acids. The CDR3 reads CASSQGGQNSNQPQHF. CDR3 coding DNA: TGTGCCAGCAGCCAAGGGGGACAGAATAGCAATCAGCCCCAGCATTTT.

The chain joins TRBV9 to TRBJ1-1; perhaps TRBD1 as D (6 bases). The CDR3 spans 15 residues. CDR1 SGDLS and CDR2 YYNGEE come from the germline V gene. V dropped 4 bases and J dropped 4 bases, with 17 bases sitting between them. The CDR3 DNA is TGTGCCAGCAGCCCACAGACAGGTCAATTCACTGAAGCTTTCTTT. It translates to CASSPQTGQFTEAFF.

The chain couples TRBV5-1 to TRBJ2-1, with 10 bases aligning to TRBD2. The CDR3 covers 16 residues. J lost 1 base, V lost 2 bases, and 3 bases had no gene match. CDR1 and CDR2 (germline): SGHRS, YFSETQ. CDR3: CASSLRLAGSYNEQFF. CDR3 coding DNA: TGCGCCAGCAGCTTACGACTAGCGGGTTCCTACAATGAGCAGTTCTTC.

This clone was counted only a few times. The rearrangement uses TRBV11-2 and TRBJ2-7; D is tentatively TRBD1 or TRBD2 (6 bases each). CDR3 length: 16 residues. CDR1 is SGHAT, CDR2 FQNNGV, per germline. Trimming took off 4 bases at V and 1 base at J, with 17 bases between the two ends. CDR3 region: CASSWAAGHLSYEQYF. The CDR3 DNA sequence: TGTGCCAGCAGCTGGGCGGCGGGACACCTATCCTACGAGCAGTACTTC.

This chain connects TRBV28 to TRBJ1-2; no firm D call. CDR3 size: 15 residues. V was pared by 7 bases and J by 1 base, with 16 bases between. Germline values: CDR1 MDHEN, CDR2 SYDVKM. DNA of the CDR3: TGTGCCAGCACTCAGGCTCCGGGCAATAACTATGGCTACACCTTC. Residues: CASTQAPGNNYGYTF.

The chain joins TRBV4-1 to TRBJ1-5; D is unresolved. The germline V and J ends were trimmed by 6 bases and 4 bases, with 7 bases remaining between them. This CDR3 has 12 residues. Germline CDR1 is MGHRA and CDR2 is YSYEKL. DNA of the CDR3: TGCGCCAGCAGTCCTCCAAATCAGCCCCAGCATTTT. It codes for CASSPPNQPQHF.

The rearrangement joins TRBV4-1 to TRBJ2-1; 8 nucleotides agree with TRBD1. Germline CDR1 and CDR2: MGHRA and YSYEKL. Trimming at V came to 0 bases and at J to 8 bases, leaving 12 bases not matched to a gene. This CDR3 has 17 amino acids. CDR3 sequence (DNA): TGCGCCAGCAGCCAAGACCAGACAGGGGAGGTCTCGGATGAGCAGTTCTTC. As protein: CASSQDQTGEVSDEQFF.

The chain couples TRBV18 to TRBJ2-2; 13 positions agree with TRBD2. The CDR3 length is 16 residues. The germline CDR1 and CDR2 sequences are KGHSH and LQKENI. Unmatched junction bases numbered 3, after V lost 3 bases and J lost 5 bases. The CDR3 is CASSPWTSGRTGELFF. The CDR3 DNA sequence: TGTGCCAGCTCACCCTGGACTAGCGGGAGAACCGGGGAGCTGTTTTTT.

The chain has TRBV25-1 and TRBJ1-1, with TRBD1 matching over 12 bases. V dropped 6 bases and J dropped 0; count of bases not matched to a gene: 2. CDR1 MGHDK and CDR2 SYGVNS come from the germline V gene. The CDR3 covers 15 residues. In nucleotides, the CDR3 is TGTGCCAGCAGGGGACAGGGGGCGATGAACACTGAAGCTTTCTTT. It specifies CASRGQGAMNTEAFF.

V and J are TRBV19 and TRBJ1-6; tentative D call: TRBD1 (5 bases). Germline V lookup: CDR1 LNHDA, CDR2 SQIVND (reference sequence). The CDR3 sequence is 16 residues long. V lost 4 bases to trimming and J lost 6 bases, with 16 bases between them. The CDR3 region is CASSTSIGVGNSPLHF. CDR3 coding DNA: TGTGCCAGTAGTACCTCCATAGGGGTTGGTAATTCACCCCTCCACTTT.

The genes are TRBV29-1 and TRBJ2-5; no clear D. Per the germline V gene, CDR1 is SQVTM and CDR2 is ANQGSEA. The CDR3 length is 12 residues. The V end was cut by 5 bases, the J end by 4 bases, with 11 bases between. For the CDR3, the DNA is TGCAGCGTTATAGGGTTGGCAGAGACCCAGTACTTC. Translating it yields CSVIGLAETQYF.

The chain recombines TRBV18 with TRBJ2-3, with D hard to call. Germline V lookup: CDR1 KGHSH, CDR2 LQKENI. Trimming left V 0 bases short and J 11 bases short, with 15 bases between. This CDR3 has 14 amino acids. The CDR3 DNA is TGTGCCAGCTCACCACCTGCAGATCTCAGTATGCAGTATTTT. This sequence encodes CASSPPADLSMQYF.

V is TRBV19 and J is TRBJ2-7, with D tentatively TRBD1 (5 bases). The CDR3 is 15 amino acids. V gave up 3 bases and J gave up 2 bases, with 14 bases separating them. The germline V gene encodes CDR1 LNHDA and CDR2 SQIVND (reference sequence). As DNA, the CDR3 is TGTGCCAGTAGTATTGACAGCCGATTAGCCTACGAGCAGTACTTC. Protein sequence: CASSIDSRLAYEQYF.

The chain employs TRBV7-6 and TRBJ1-2, with a tentative D call TRBD1 (6 bases). The CDR3 is made up of 14 amino acids. The ends were cut back, 5 bases at V and 8 bases at J, with 18 bases in the middle. The germline CDR1 and CDR2 sequences are SGHVS and FNYEAQ. CDR3 sequence reads: CASSPRPGGAGYTF. The CDR3 DNA is TGTGCCAGCAGCCCCCGCCCGGGGGGCGCAGGCTACACCTTC.

The rearrangement joins TRBV4-1 to TRBJ2-5, with TRBD2 matching over 12 bases. The germline V gene encodes CDR1 MGHRA and CDR2 YSYEKL. The CDR3 loop spans 17 amino acids. V shed 1 base, J shed 2 bases, and the junction held 5 bases outside the gene matches. The DNA of the CDR3 is TGCGCCAGCAGCCAAGCTCTAGCGGGAGGGAATCAAGAGACCCAGTACTTC. Protein: CASSQALAGGNQETQYF.

The chain links TRBV19 to TRBJ2-5; perhaps TRBD1 as D (6 bases). Germline V gene sequence: CDR1 LNHDA, CDR2 SQIVND (reference sequence). V lost 6 bases and J 1 base, leaving 18 bases between the germline ends. The CDR3 consists of 16 residues. CDR3 sequence (DNA): TGTGCCAGTAGCAATCGAAGGACAGTCTCCCAAGAGACCCAGTACTTC. Protein: CASSNRRTVSQETQYF.

The CDR3 spells CASSLVGGGGTEAFF. The CDR3 nucleotides are TGTGCCAGCAGCTTAGTGGGCGGGGGCGGCACTGAAGCTTTCTTT. The rearrangement uses TRBV7-3 and TRBJ1-1, with a tentative D call TRBD1 (6 bases). The germline gives CDR1 SGHTA, CDR2 FQGTGA. The CDR3 loop spans 15 amino acids. Trimming cost V 2 bases and J 4 bases, with 14 bases left between them.